What follows are 17 T cell receptor beta chains derived from one specimen sequenced in a study of blood T cells in healthy people across ages. Primers used in a second PCR of roughly 6 to 11 cycles were a sample-barcoded 5' primer and a J-beta primer mix. TCRdb reprocessed the 5' RACE reads via MiXCR and lists one record per CDR3 protein. The table lists over 600,000 distinct CDR3 sequences, 35% to 60% of them singletons. Sequenced sample: blood. The origin of the receptors is a man at least 80 years old in good health.

The V call is TRBV7-3, the J call TRBJ2-3, with D perhaps matching TRBD1 (5 bases). V gave up 7 bases and J gave up 2 bases, with 16 bases separating them. The germline gives CDR1 SGHTA, CDR2 FQGTGA. The CDR3 sequence is 15 residues long. The CDR3 reads CASNPKQGTTDTQYF. The CDR3 DNA is TGTGCCAGCAACCCGAAGCAGGGAACCACAGATACGCAGTATTTT.

This clonotype was recorded a few times. The CDR3 region has the DNA TGTGCCAGCAGCTTGTCAGTTTTCACAGATACGCAGTATTTT. Translating it yields CASSLSVFTDTQYF. The chain uses TRBV5-6 and TRBJ2-3; no firm D call. The CDR3 is made up of 14 amino acids. V was trimmed by 1 base and J by 2 bases, leaving 8 bases between them. Germline loops: CDR1 SGHDT, CDR2 YYEEEE. Full variable domain (missing parts from reference TRBV5-6 and TRBJ2-3): DAGVTQSPTHLIKTRGQQVTLRCSPKSGHDTVSWYQQALGQGPQFIFQYYEEEERQRGNFPDRFSGHQFPNYSSELNVNALLLGDSALYLCASSLSVFTDTQYFGPGTRLTVL.

The chain carries TRBV9 and TRBJ1-2, with 10 bases aligning to TRBD1. With V trimmed by 4 bases and J by 8 bases, 8 bases remained unmatched. Germline V gene sequence: CDR1 SGDLS, CDR2 YYNGEE. The CDR3 length is 14 residues. The CDR3 reads CASSNRDRGVGYTF. CDR3 DNA: TGTGCCAGCAGCAACCGGGACAGGGGCGTAGGCTACACCTTC. The full variable domain, with the rest looked up from reference TRBV9 and TRBJ1-2, is DSGVTQTPKHLITATGQRVTLRCSPRSGDLSVYWYQQSLDQGLQFLIQYYNGEERAKGNILERFSAQQFPDLHSELNLSSLELGDSALYFCASSNRDRGVGYTFGSGTRLTVV.

The CDR3 loop reads CASGTGGFYEQFF. CDR3 DNA sequence: TGTGCCAGCGGGACAGGGGGTTTCTACGAGCAGTTCTTC. The V gene is TRBV7-2, the J gene TRBJ2-1, with TRBD1 identical over 11 bases. There are 13 residues in the CDR3. The trim removed 8 bases at V and 10 bases at J, leaving 7 bases unmatched. In germline, CDR1 is SGHTA, CDR2 FQGNSA.

This clonotype has just one count. A read error may be the cause here, since a much bigger clone is one base away. The rearrangement links TRBV10-3 to TRBJ2-5; D is undetermined. The DNA matches TRBJ2-7 better at its end, which makes the J call doubtful. CDR3 size: 12 residues. The germline V gene encodes CDR1 ENHRY and CDR2 SYGVKD. As DNA, the CDR3 is TGTACCATCAGTGAGGTCAGCTACGAGCAGTACTTC. Amino acids: CTISEVSYEQYF.

This clonotype was observed a few times. V gene TRBV20-1 combines with J gene TRBJ2-4; perhaps TRBD1 as D (5 bases). This CDR3 is 19 amino acids long. V was trimmed by 3 bases and J by 0 bases, leaving 24 bases between them. From germline, CDR1 is DFQATT and CDR2 SNEGSKA (reference sequence). CDR3 coding DNA: TGCAGTGCTAGGGCCCCGGACACACATCGGGTTTTAGCCAAAAACATTCAGTACTTC. Its translation is CSARAPDTHRVLAKNIQYF.

The chain links TRBV24-1 to TRBJ2-3; the D gene could be TRBD1 or TRBD2 (5 bases each). Germline CDR1 KGHDR, CDR2 SFDVKD. The germline V and J ends were trimmed by 3 bases and 0 bases, with 12 bases remaining between them. This CDR3 is 16 amino acids long. CDR3 DNA sequence: TGTGCCACCAGTGATAAGGGGAGCTCTAGCACAGATACGCAGTATTTT. Its protein is CATSDKGSSSTDTQYF.

Of note for this clonotype: A much larger clone differs by one base, so this may be a read error. The chain carries TRBV3-1 and TRBJ2-7, with D uncertain. The CDR3 is 13 residues long. Germline V gene lookup returns CDR1 LGHDT and CDR2 YNNKEL (reference sequence). CDR3 region: CASSQGTVYGQYF. CDR3 nucleotide sequence: TGTGCCAGCAGCCAAGGTACGGTCTACGGGCAGTACTTC.

The CDR3 sequence is CASSLEGPRSSYEQYF. The CDR3 DNA reads TGTGCCAGCAGCTTAGAAGGGCCCAGAAGCTCCTACGAGCAGTACTTC. This chain links TRBV7-2 with TRBJ2-7; D remains unclear. The CDR3 has 16 residues. Trimming stripped 1 base from V and 0 bases from J, with 13 bases between. Germline CDR1 reads SGHTA; CDR2 reads FQGNSA.

J is TRBJ2-1 and V is TRBV4-3; TRBD2 agrees at 8 bases. CDR3 length: 16 amino acids. With V trimmed by 0 bases and J by 6 bases, 7 bases remained unmatched. Germline assignment: CDR1 LGHNA and CDR2 YSLEER. CDR3 sequence (DNA): TGCGCCAGCAGCCAAGATCTGACGGGAGGGCCCAATGAGCAGTTCTTC. Translating it yields CASSQDLTGGPNEQFF.

The rearrangement joins TRBV18 to TRBJ2-5, with TRBD1 as a possible D gene (6 bases). CDR1 KGHSH and CDR2 LQKENI come from the germline V gene. The CDR3 contains 15 residues. Between the trimmed V and J ends, which lost 2 bases and 1 base, there was a span of 11 bases. CDR3 loop: CASSPSQGPQETQYF. CDR3 DNA sequence: TGTGCCAGCTCACCATCCCAGGGGCCCCAAGAGACCCAGTACTTC.

The chain employs TRBV2 and TRBJ2-7; 10 bases are a match to TRBD1. This CDR3 region has 14 residues. In germline, CDR1 is SNHLY, CDR2 FYNNEI. The V and J ends lost 6 bases and 5 bases, in that order; junction bases with no gene match: 7. The chain's CDR3 is CASRAGTGADEQYF. The DNA of the CDR3 is TGTGCCAGCAGGGCTGGGACAGGGGCCGACGAGCAGTACTTC.

This clonotype is a singleton in its sample. V usage is TRBV28 and J usage is TRBJ2-1; D possibly corresponds to TRBD2 (7 bases). The CDR3 runs 17 residues. V lost 1 base, J lost 1 base, and 14 bases lay in between. Germline V gene sequence: CDR1 MDHEN, CDR2 SYDVKM. Written as DNA, the CDR3 is TGTGCCAGCAGTTTATCGGGGGGCGCAGGGTCCTACAATGAGCAGTTCTTC. Residues: CASSLSGGAGSYNEQFF.

The chain is built from TRBV28 and TRBJ2-6, with D possibly matching TRBD1 (6 bases). The CDR3 is 15 residues long. The V end lost 8 bases, the J end lost 0 bases, and 11 bases lay between the germline ends. Germline V CDR1 and CDR2: MDHEN, SYDVKM. This CDR3 reads CASEDRLSGANVLTF. The CDR3, as DNA: TGTGCCAGCGAGGACAGACTCTCTGGGGCCAACGTCCTGACTTTC.

This clonotype was seen only a few times. This sequence joins TRBV9 and TRBJ2-5, with TRBD2 identical over 8 bases. V gave up 2 bases and J gave up 4 bases; unmatched junction bases: 7. CDR3 size: 15 residues. The germline CDR1 and CDR2 sequences are SGDLS and YYNGEE. CDR3 sequence: CASSVGGSGGETQYF. Written as DNA, the CDR3 is TGTGCCAGCAGCGTCGGCGGGAGCGGGGGAGAGACCCAGTACTTC.

CDR3 amino acids: CASRSGNYYNEQFF. The CDR3 nucleotides are TGTGCCAGCAGAAGCGGGAACTACTACAATGAGCAGTTCTTC. The V gene is TRBV6-6, the J gene TRBJ2-1, with TRBD2 identical over 7 bases. The CDR3 covers 14 residues. CDR1 is MNHNY and CDR2 is SVGAGI in the germline V gene (reference sequence). V shed 6 bases and J 3 bases; nucleotides not matched to a gene: 5.

This CDR3 is CASSYSAGGGASYNEQFF. As DNA, the CDR3 is TGTGCCAGCAGTTACTCGGCGGGCGGGGGGGCGTCCTACAATGAGCAGTTCTTC. V usage is TRBV6-5 and J usage is TRBJ2-1, with TRBD2 matching 9 bases. Germline CDR1 is MNHEY and CDR2 is SVGAGI. The J segment lost 1 base and the V segment lost 0 bases, leaving 7 bases of the junction unmatched. The CDR3 has 18 residues.